The 6 T cell receptor beta chains below were found in one sample sequenced in a study of OX40 agonist ivuxolimab in advanced cancers. The table came from immunoSEQ multiplex PCR; TCRdb's copy has only in-frame clones and leaves some out. The sample includes some 30,000 clones, about 90% seen only once; the top ten take around 5%. The sequences come from CD4+ or CD8+ T cells sorted from blood, collected in a trial of the OX40 agonist ivuxolimab. These receptors all come from an adult with an advanced solid tumor such as melanoma, head and neck, liver or kidney cancer.

The gene calls are TRBV7-9 and TRBJ2-7; perhaps D is TRBD1 or TRBD2 (5 bases each). Looked up from germline, CDR1 is SEHNR and CDR2 is FQNEAQ (reference sequence). This CDR3 has 14 residues. V dropped 1 base and J dropped 3 bases, with 10 bases sitting between them. Here the CDR3 reads CASSLVGVGYEQYF. As DNA, the CDR3 is TGTGCCAGCAGCTTAGTGGGGGTAGGCTACGAGCAGTACTTC. Full variable domain (rest looked up from reference TRBV7-9 and TRBJ2-7): DTGVSQNPRHKITKRGQNVTFRCDPISEHNRLYWYRQTLGQGPEFLTYFQNEAQLEKSRLLSDRFSAERPKGSFSTLEIQRTEQGDSAMYLCASSLVGVGYEQYFGPGTRLTVT.

The rearrangement uses TRBV29-1 and TRBJ2-1, with D perhaps matching TRBD2 (6 bases). Looked up from germline, CDR1 is SQVTM and CDR2 is ANQGSEA. The CDR3 has 13 amino acids. The DNA of the CDR3 is TGCACCGCTTTAGGAGGGGCCTTCAATGAGCAGTTCTTC. Amino acids: CTALGGAFNEQFF.

This chain joins TRBV9 and TRBJ2-1, with 9 bases identical to TRBD2. The CDR3 spans 15 residues. J gave up 2 bases and V 3 bases, and 3 bases lay outside the gene matches. From germline, CDR1 is SGDLS and CDR2 YYNGEE. CDR3 sequence: CASSGSGGAYNEQFF. For the CDR3, the DNA is TGTGCCAGCAGCGGTAGCGGGGGAGCCTACAATGAGCAGTTCTTC.

The gene calls are TRBV6-1 and TRBJ2-2; D might be TRBD1 (6 bases). The CDR3 length is 16 residues. CDR1 is MNHNS, CDR2 SASEGT, per germline. Trimming removed 4 bases from V and 6 bases from J, with 18 bases in between. The CDR3 protein is CASSGGTPVWSGELFF. The CDR3 DNA reads as TGTGCCAGCAGTGGGGGGACACCCGTATGGTCCGGGGAGCTGTTTTTT.

The V call is TRBV28, the J call TRBJ1-2; D is unclear. In germline, CDR1 is MDHEN, CDR2 SYDVKM. The CDR3 loop spans 13 amino acids. Trimming stripped 6 bases from V and 7 bases from J, with 15 bases between. CDR3 sequence (DNA): TGTGCCAGCAGGAGGAGGGCAGCCCCTGGCTACACCTTC. It codes for CASRRRAAPGYTF.

This rearrangement joins TRBV5-1 to TRBJ2-1, with unresolved D. Germline V gene sequence: CDR1 SGHRS, CDR2 YFSETQ. The ends were cut back, 0 bases at V and 5 bases at J, with 15 bases in the middle. The CDR3 contains 16 residues. The CDR3 spells CASSLDFSSRHNEQFF. Here the CDR3 DNA reads TGCGCCAGCAGCTTGGACTTCTCCTCTCGGCACAATGAGCAGTTCTTC. Complete variable domain (other parts from reference TRBV5-1 and TRBJ2-1): KAGVTQTPRYLIKTRGQQVTLSCSPISGHRSVSWYQQTPGQGLQFLFEYFSETQRNKGNFPGRFSGRQFSNSRSEMNVSTLELGDSALYLCASSLDFSSRHNEQFFGPGTRLTVL.